The sequence of this TCR beta chain was determined in a study of Ad26.COV2.S vaccination and SARS-CoV-2 variants. Study-level information: Ad26.COV2.S shots went into the muscle once or twice, 56 days apart.

Sequencing was performed with immunoSEQ multiplex PCR; in TCRdb, only in-frame clones are kept and a portion is missing. The sample lists 300,000 to 400,000 clones; 80% to 90% were seen once. V was clipped by 6 bases and J by 4 bases, with 7 bases between them. The CDR3 is made up of 12 amino acids. Germline-derived CDR1 and CDR2 are MNHEY and SMNVEV (reference sequence). The treatment denotes: approximately 18 received Ad26.COV2.S at low or high dose, single or two shots; several received placebo; per-sample allocation not given. Day 63 after the first injection of vaccine or placebo was the sampling time.

Here the sequenced sample was peripheral blood, taken in a trial of Ad26.COV2.S vaccine versus placebo. This sequence originates from a person between 18 and 59 years old who received the Ad26.COV2.S COVID-19 vaccine or a placebo. The rearrangement joins TRBV27 to TRBJ1-5; weak D call: TRBD1 (5 bases). The CDR3 reads CASSHRNQPQHF. In nucleotides, the CDR3 is TGTGCCAGCAGCCACAGGAATCAGCCCCAGCATTTT.